This T cell receptor (beta chain) came from a study of T-cell reconstitution after alpha-beta-depleted transplantation in children. Unique molecular identifiers were used in preparing the TCRbeta library. TCRdb re-analysed the PCR reads in MiXCR, keeping a single row per CDR3 protein. Of 77,000 or so distinct CDR3 sequences listed, roughly 18% were seen once; the top ten hold approximately 55%. The CDR3 is 16 residues long. The V and J genes are TRBV21-1 and TRBJ1-5; the table's D call, TRBD1, has no DNA check behind it. TRBV21-1 is a listed pseudogene. The source is a male patient under 10 years old who had a stem cell transplant for acute lymphoblastic leukemia, so the T cells may come from the graft donor. This specimen was PBMCs, mostly from graft donor cells, taken 360 days after TCRalphabeta/CD19-depleted stem cell transplant. CDR3 DNA sequence: TGTGCCAGCAGCAAAGGAACTGTTATCGGGACTCAGCCCCAGCATTTT. Translated, it gives CASSKGTVIGTQPQHF.